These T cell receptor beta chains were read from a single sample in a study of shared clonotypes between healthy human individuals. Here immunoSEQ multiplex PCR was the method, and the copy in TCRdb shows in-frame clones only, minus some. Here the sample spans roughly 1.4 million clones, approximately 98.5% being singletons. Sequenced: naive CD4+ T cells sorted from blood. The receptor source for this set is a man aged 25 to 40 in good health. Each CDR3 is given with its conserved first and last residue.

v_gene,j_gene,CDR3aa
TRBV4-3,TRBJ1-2,CASSQDFPPRGGYTF
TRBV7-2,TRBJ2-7,CASSLGTYYEQYF
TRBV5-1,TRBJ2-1,CASSLSAGEQFF
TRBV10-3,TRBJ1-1,CAISAEGTLTEAFF
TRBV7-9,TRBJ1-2,CASSLGGTGTNYGYTF
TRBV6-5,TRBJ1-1,CASRQDSLLNTEAFF
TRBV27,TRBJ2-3,CASSSGRGTDTQYF
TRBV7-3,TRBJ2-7,CASSEAGTGYEQYF
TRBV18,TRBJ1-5,CASSPPGERSQPQHF
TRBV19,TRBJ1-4,CASRPPGGTTNEKLFF
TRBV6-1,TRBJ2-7,CASSEVGSGYEQYF